One sample yielded the 4 T cell receptor beta chains listed below, sequenced in a study of control samples from healthy donors and cancer patients. Clones were sequenced by immunoSEQ multiplex PCR, and TCRdb holds only the in-frame ones, with some missing. This table holds around 80,000 clones, 91% found once. The sequencing input was blood. The source of these receptors is a man in his forties or fifties in good health.

This chain uses TRBV6-2 or TRBV6-3 with TRBJ2-6; 8 bases align to TRBD1. This CDR3 comprises 17 residues. Germline trimming cut 5 bases from V and 2 bases from J; bases unmatched to any gene: 8. In germline, CDR1 is MNHEY, CDR2 SVGEGT. The CDR3: CASSADRVAAGANVLTF. The CDR3 DNA reads as TGTGCCAGCAGTGCGGACAGGGTCGCCGCTGGGGCCAACGTCCTGACTTTC.

This chain's CDR3 is CASGDLGAGNTIYF. CDR3 in DNA: TGCGCCAGCGGCGACCTGGGCGCTGGAAACACCATATATTTT. The genes are TRBV5-1 and TRBJ1-3; D uncertain. V lost 7 bases and J lost 2, with 13 bases in between. CDR3 length: 14 residues. Germline assignment: CDR1 SGHRS and CDR2 YFSETQ.

V and J are TRBV6-1 and TRBJ2-5; D is ambiguous. The CDR3 sequence is 10 residues long. Between the trimmed V and J ends, which lost 3 bases and 5 bases, there was a span of 1 base. Germline-derived CDR1 and CDR2 are MNHNS and SASEGT. CDR3 in amino acids: CASSEETQYF. The CDR3 DNA reads as TGTGCCAGCAGTGAGGAGACCCAGTACTTC.

The chain links TRBV27 to TRBJ1-2, with D possibly being TRBD1 (5 bases). This CDR3 region has 14 residues. V lost 7 bases and J lost 4, with 16 bases in between. Germline CDR1 MNHEY, CDR2 SMNVEV (reference sequence). DNA of the CDR3: TGTGCCAGCAATATATCCAGGGCCCTCTATGGCTACACCTTC. Translation gives CASNISRALYGYTF.